The rows below give T cell receptor beta chains drawn from one sample of a study of blood T cell repertoires in COVID-19. The method was immunoSEQ multiplex PCR; TCRdb's version includes in-frame clones alone and lacks a portion of them. The data hold approximately 280,000 clones, with nearly 90% observed a single time. Sequenced: peripheral blood. The source of these receptors is a man aged 18 to 30 with active or convalescent COVID-19. Both conserved end residues are part of each CDR3. D genes are given only for firm matches. Not every row has a clone size; where given, it reads once, few, many or a size class.

.	TRBV2	TRBJ1-2	TRBD1	CASSKRDRLNYGYTF	TGTGCCAGCAGTAAAAGGGACAGGCTTAACTATGGCTACACCTTC
.	TRBV11-2	TRBJ2-7	TRBD1	CASSLGPGGYEQYF	TGTGCCAGCAGCTTAGGGCCAGGGGGCTACGAGCAGTACTTC
.	TRBV7-9	TRBJ1-1	.	CASSLPESTEAFF	TGTGCCAGCAGCTTACCGGAGAGTACTGAAGCTTTCTTT
.	TRBV5-1	TRBJ1-1	.	CASSWSEGGGTEAFF	TGCGCCAGCAGCTGGTCGGAGGGTGGGGGCACTGAAGCTTTCTTT
.	TRBV9	TRBJ2-3	.	CASSVVAGWMNTQYF	TGTGCCAGCAGCGTAGTGGCAGGGTGGATGAATACGCAGTATTTT
.	TRBV19	TRBJ1-3	.	CASHTPGASGNTIYF	TGTGCCAGCCACACCCCGGGTGCGTCTGGAAACACCATATATTTT
.	TRBV14	TRBJ2-7	.	CASSQAPGYASYEQYF	TGTGCCAGCAGCCAAGCCCCGGGATATGCCTCCTACGAGCAGTACTTC
.	TRBV27	TRBJ2-1	.	CASSRGNEQFF	TGTGCCAGCAGTCGGGGGAATGAGCAGTTCTTC
.	TRBV5-1	TRBJ1-1	.	CASSLYGGESTEAFF	TGCGCCAGCAGCTTGTATGGGGGGGAGTCCACTGAAGCTTTCTTT
.	TRBV7-6	TRBJ2-4	TRBD2	CASSLEAPSGVSKNIQYF	TGTGCCAGCAGCTTAGAGGCCCCTAGCGGGGTTAGCAAAAACATTCAGTACTTC
.	TRBV27	TRBJ1-6	.	CASSQGESSYNSPLHF	TGTGCCAGCAGCCAAGGGGAAAGCTCCTATAATTCACCCCTCCACTTT
.	TRBV5-6	TRBJ1-4	TRBD1	CASSEGQGQGEKLFF	TGTGCCAGCAGCGAAGGACAGGGACAGGGTGAAAAACTGTTTTTT
.	TRBV19	TRBJ1-5	.	CASSTPSRGIGNQPQHF	TGTGCCAGTAGTACCCCATCCCGGGGGATTGGAAATCAGCCCCAGCATTTT
.	TRBV10-2	TRBJ2-2	.	CASRGRTGELFF	TGCGCCAGCCGCGGGCGGACCGGGGAGCTGTTTTTT
.	TRBV12-3/TRBV12-4	TRBJ2-7	.	CASSLGGREQYF	TGTGCCAGCAGTTTAGGGGGGCGCGAGCAGTACTTC
.	TRBV3-1/TRBV3-2	TRBJ1-1	TRBD1	CASSYYRGRWTEAFF	TGTGCCAGCAGTTATTACAGGGGGCGGTGGACTGAAGCTTTCTTT
.	TRBV3-1/TRBV3-2	TRBJ1-6	.	CASSQVRDSSYNSPLHF	TGTGCCAGCAGCCAAGTGCGAGACAGCTCGTATAATTCACCCCTCCACTTT
.	TRBV6-5	TRBJ2-7	TRBD1	CASSPTGAVYEQYF	TGTGCCAGCAGTCCGACAGGGGCTGTCTACGAGCAGTACTTC
few	TRBV18	TRBJ2-2	.	CASSQDLNRAAGELFF	TGTGCCAGCTCACAGGACCTAAACAGGGCAGCCGGGGAGCTGTTTTTT
.	TRBV7-8	TRBJ1-5	.	CASSLGGVNQPQHF	TGTGCCAGCAGCTTAGGGGGAGTCAATCAGCCCCAGCATTTT
.	TRBV5-4	TRBJ2-1	.	CASSFTSSSYNEQFF	TGTGCCAGCAGCTTTACCTCTAGCTCCTACAATGAGCAGTTCTTC
.	TRBV7-8	TRBJ2-2	.	CASGPRAPNTGELFF	TGTGCCAGCGGTCCCAGGGCCCCGAACACCGGGGAGCTGTTTTTT
.	TRBV7-6	TRBJ2-5	.	CASSLEQGQWGTQYF	TGTGCCAGCAGCTTAGAGCAGGGACAATGGGGGACCCAGTACTTC
.	TRBV5-1	TRBJ2-2	.	CASSWGQNTGELFF	TGCGCCAGCAGCTGGGGACAAAACACCGGGGAGCTGTTTTTT
.	TRBV7-8	TRBJ2-7	.	CASSLNPRGYEQYF	TGTGCCAGCAGCTTAAATCCAAGGGGCTACGAGCAGTACTTC
.	TRBV6-5	TRBJ1-2	.	CASRKRSGGGYGYTF	TGTGCCAGCAGAAAACGGTCTGGGGGCGGCTATGGCTACACCTTC
.	TRBV6-2/TRBV6-3	TRBJ1-5	TRBD1	CASSSGQAMSNQPQHF	TGTGCCAGCAGTTCAGGACAGGCTATGAGCAATCAGCCCCAGCATTTT
.	TRBV3-1/TRBV3-2	TRBJ2-1	.	CASSQGGGSWYEQFF	TGTGCCAGCAGCCAAGGTGGGGGGTCGTGGTATGAGCAGTTCTTC
.	TRBV9	TRBJ2-5	TRBD1	CASSAPWGQSQETQYF	TGTGCCAGCAGCGCCCCATGGGGACAGTCCCAAGAGACCCAGTACTTC
.	TRBV4-1	TRBJ1-2	.	CASSPIGQPYGYTF	TGCGCCAGCAGCCCGATAGGACAGCCTTATGGCTACACCTTC
.	TRBV14	TRBJ2-2	TRBD2	CASSRLAGGRGTGELFF	TGTGCCAGCAGCCGACTAGCGGGGGGGCGCGGCACCGGGGAGCTGTTTTTT
.	TRBV28	TRBJ1-2	TRBD1	CASSDDRGHNYGYTF	TGTGCCAGCAGTGATGACAGGGGGCACAACTATGGCTACACCTTC
once	TRBV11-2	TRBJ1-1	TRBD1	CASSLGQPYTEAFF	TGTGCCAGCAGCTTGGGACAGCCGTACACTGAAGCTTTCTTT
.	TRBV5-1	TRBJ2-7	.	CASSLQERYEQYF	TGCGCCAGCAGCTTACAAGAGAGGTACGAGCAGTACTTC
.	TRBV27	TRBJ1-4	.	CASSLSTGRHEKLFF	TGTGCCAGCAGTTTATCTACAGGGCGCCATGAAAAACTGTTTTTT
.	TRBV11-2	TRBJ1-4	.	CASSLEAATNEKLFF	TGTGCCAGCAGCTTAGAGGCAGCAACTAATGAAAAACTGTTTTTT
.	TRBV9	TRBJ1-3	.	CASSGADRYSGNTIYF	TGTGCCAGCAGCGGGGCGGACAGATACTCTGGAAACACCATATATTTT
.	TRBV7-2	TRBJ1-6	.	CASSFLQFSSYNSPLHF	TGTGCCAGCAGCTTCCTACAGTTTAGCTCCTATAATTCACCCCTCCACTTT